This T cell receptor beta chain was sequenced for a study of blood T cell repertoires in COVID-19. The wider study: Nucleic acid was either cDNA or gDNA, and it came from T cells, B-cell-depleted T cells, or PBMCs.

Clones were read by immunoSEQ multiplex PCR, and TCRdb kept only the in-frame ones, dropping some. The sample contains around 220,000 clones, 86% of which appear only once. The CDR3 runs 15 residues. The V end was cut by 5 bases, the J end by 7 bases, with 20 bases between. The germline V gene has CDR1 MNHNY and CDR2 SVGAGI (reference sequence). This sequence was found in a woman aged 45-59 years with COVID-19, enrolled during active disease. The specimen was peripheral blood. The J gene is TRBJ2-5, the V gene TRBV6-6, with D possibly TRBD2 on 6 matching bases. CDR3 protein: CASSHEGKGGGTQYF. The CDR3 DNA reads TGTGCCAGCAGTCACGAGGGGAAGGGAGGCGGGACCCAGTACTTC.